The rows below give T cell receptor beta chains drawn from one sample of a study of cytomegalovirus exposure and HLA in healthy donors. TCRdb's copy holds only in-frame clones and misses some; the assay was immunoSEQ multiplex PCR. The sample comprises some 150,000 clones, approximately 60% of which are singletons, and 2% to 2.5% rests with the top ten. Material: PBMCs. These receptors originate from a woman between 40 and 55 years old in good health and CMV-seronegative. CDR3s include the opening cysteine and the closing phenylalanine or tryptophan. The D gene is left open where the match is weak. A row's size may be missing; if present it is once, few, many or a size class.

D gene	V gene	clone size	J gene	CDR3 DNA	CDR3 protein
TRBD1	TRBV4-1	NA	TRBJ1-4	TGCGCCAGCAGCCAAGATGAGGGGGCTGGTAATGAAAAACTGTTTTTT	CASSQDEGAGNEKLFF
NA	TRBV4-2	once	TRBJ2-5	TGTGCCAGCAGCCCTGGGACACCGTCTCAAGAGACCCAGTACTTC	CASSPGTPSQETQYF
NA	TRBV30	NA	TRBJ2-7	TGTGCCCTCGGGGTGACCTATTACGAGCAGTACTTC	CALGVTYYEQYF
TRBD1	TRBV7-2	NA	TRBJ1-2	TGTGCCAGCAGTTTTTTGGGACAGTCCTATGGCTACACCTTC	CASSFLGQSYGYTF
NA	TRBV18	NA	TRBJ1-5	TGTGCCAGCTCACTAACGATTCCAGGGGCCGGTCAGCCCCAGCATTTT	CASSLTIPGAGQPQHF
TRBD1	TRBV5-1	NA	TRBJ2-7	TGCGCCAGCAGCTTGGGTAGACAGGGTGGGGACGAGCAGTACTTC	CASSLGRQGGDEQYF
NA	TRBV5-1	NA	TRBJ2-3	TGCGCCAGCAGCCCGTTTGAGGCGGCGAGAGATACGCAGTATTTT	CASSPFEAARDTQYF
TRBD1	TRBV5-4	NA	TRBJ2-7	TGTGCCAGCAGCCTCGGACAGGGCGACGAGCAGTACTTC	CASSLGQGDEQYF
TRBD1	TRBV5-6	NA	TRBJ1-2	TGTGCCAGCAGCTCCCTGACAGGGCAATGGGAGAATGGCTACACCTTC	CASSSLTGQWENGYTF
TRBD2	TRBV29-1	NA	TRBJ2-3	TGCAGCGTTGAAACCCCACGGGGGGGATTGACAGATACGCAGTATTTT	CSVETPRGGLTDTQYF
NA	TRBV5-1	NA	TRBJ1-6	TGCGCCAGCAGCTTGGAAGGGGCCTATAATTCACCCCTCCACTTT	CASSLEGAYNSPLHF
NA	TRBV30	once	TRBJ2-7	TGTGCCTGGAGCGGCAAGACGGGGAACGAGCAGTACTTC	CAWSGKTGNEQYF
TRBD1	TRBV5-1	NA	TRBJ1-2	TGCGCCAGCAGCTTGAAGGAGCTAGGACAGGGCGCTTACGCCTTC	CASSLKELGQGAYAF
NA	TRBV19	NA	TRBJ1-5	TGTGCCAGTAGTACCGGGATTCAGCCCCAGCATTTT	CASSTGIQPQHF
NA	TRBV5-1	NA	TRBJ1-6	TGCGCCAGCAAAGGTAACAGGGATGACTCACCCCTCCACTTT	CASKGNRDDSPLHF
NA	TRBV30	NA	TRBJ1-2	TGTGCCTGGAGGGCAATAACGGGAACGACAGGCCTAAACTATGGCTACACCTTC	CAWRAITGTTGLNYGYTF
TRBD1	TRBV5-1	once	TRBJ2-5	TGCGCCAGCAGCCCGGGACAGCAAGAGACCCAGTACTTC	CASSPGQQETQYF
NA	TRBV10-2	few	TRBJ1-5	TGCGCCAGCAGTGAGTCGTTCCAGCCGTTTAGCGATCAGCCCCAGCATTTT	CASSESFQPFSDQPQHF